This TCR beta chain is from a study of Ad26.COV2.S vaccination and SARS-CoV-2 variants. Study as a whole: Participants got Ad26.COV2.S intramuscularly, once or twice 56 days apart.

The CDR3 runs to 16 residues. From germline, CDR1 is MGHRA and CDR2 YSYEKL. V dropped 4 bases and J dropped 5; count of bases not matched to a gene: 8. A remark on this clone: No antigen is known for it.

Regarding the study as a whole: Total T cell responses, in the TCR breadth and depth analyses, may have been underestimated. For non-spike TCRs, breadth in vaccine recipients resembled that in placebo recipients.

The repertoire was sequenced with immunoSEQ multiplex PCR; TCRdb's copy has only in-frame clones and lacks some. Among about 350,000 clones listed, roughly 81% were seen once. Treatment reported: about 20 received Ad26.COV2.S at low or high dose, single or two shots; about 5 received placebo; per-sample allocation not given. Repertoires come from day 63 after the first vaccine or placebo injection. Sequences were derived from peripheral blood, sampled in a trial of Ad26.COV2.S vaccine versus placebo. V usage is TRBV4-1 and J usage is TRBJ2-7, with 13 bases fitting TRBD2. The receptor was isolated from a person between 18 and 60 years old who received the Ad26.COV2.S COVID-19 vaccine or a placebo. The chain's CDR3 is CASSPPGLAGVNEQYF. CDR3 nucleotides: TGCGCCAGCAGCCCCCCCGGACTAGCGGGGGTAAACGAGCAGTACTTC.